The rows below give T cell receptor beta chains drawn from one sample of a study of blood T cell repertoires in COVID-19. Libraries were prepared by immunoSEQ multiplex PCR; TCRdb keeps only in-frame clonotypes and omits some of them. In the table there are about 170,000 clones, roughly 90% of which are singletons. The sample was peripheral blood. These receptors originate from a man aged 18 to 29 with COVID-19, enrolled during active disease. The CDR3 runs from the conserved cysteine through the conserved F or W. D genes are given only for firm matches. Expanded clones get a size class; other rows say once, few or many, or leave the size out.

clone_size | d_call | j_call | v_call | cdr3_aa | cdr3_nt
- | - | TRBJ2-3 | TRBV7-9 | CASSFEPTDTQYF | TGTGCCAGCAGCTTCGAGCCCACAGATACGCAGTATTTT
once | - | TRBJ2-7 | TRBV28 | CASSPLGGGDTRYEQYF | TGTGCCAGCAGTCCTCTAGGAGGGGGGGATACCCGCTACGAGCAGTACTTC
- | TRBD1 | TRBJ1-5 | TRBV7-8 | CASSSGTGHSNQPQHF | TGTGCCAGCAGCTCCGGGACAGGCCATAGCAATCAGCCCCAGCATTTT
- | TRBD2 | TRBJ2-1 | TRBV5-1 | CASRGTSEPYNEQFF | TGCGCCAGCAGGGGGACTAGCGAGCCCTACAATGAGCAGTTCTTC
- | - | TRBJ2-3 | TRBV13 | CASSLGQNTDTQYF | TGTGCCAGCAGCTTAGGGCAGAACACAGATACGCAGTATTTT
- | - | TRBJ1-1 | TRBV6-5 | CASRSLSGMNTEAFF | TGTGCCAGCAGGTCCCTCAGCGGCATGAACACTGAAGCTTTCTTT
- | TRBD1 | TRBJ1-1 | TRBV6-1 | CASSLLDRVDEAFF | TGTGCCAGCAGCCTCTTGGACAGGGTGGATGAAGCTTTCTTT
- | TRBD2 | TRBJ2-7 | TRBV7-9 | CASSSGALAGGPYEQYF | TGTGCCAGCAGCTCCGGGGCTCTAGCGGGAGGTCCCTACGAGCAGTACTTC
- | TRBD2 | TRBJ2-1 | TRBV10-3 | CAIIASGNYNEQFF | TGTGCCATCATAGCTAGCGGGAACTACAATGAGCAGTTCTTC
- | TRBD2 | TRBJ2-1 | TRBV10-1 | CASSESGRVNEQFF | TGCGCCAGCAGTGAAAGCGGGAGGGTCAATGAGCAGTTCTTC
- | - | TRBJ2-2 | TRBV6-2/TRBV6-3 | CASSYPRTNTGELFF | TGTGCCAGCAGTTACCCCCGGACTAACACCGGGGAGCTGTTTTTT
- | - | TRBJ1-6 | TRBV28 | CASSRPPQGYNSPLHF | TGTGCCAGCAGTCGACCCCCACAGGGATATAATTCACCCCTCCACTTT
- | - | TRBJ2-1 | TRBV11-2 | CASSVGRGTLGNEQFF | TGTGCCAGCAGCGTAGGACGGGGGACCTTGGGTAATGAGCAGTTCTTC
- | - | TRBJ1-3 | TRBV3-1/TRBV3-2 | CASIGGLSGNTIYF | TGTGCCAGCATAGGAGGGTTGTCAGGAAACACCATATATTTT
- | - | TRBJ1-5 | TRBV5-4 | CASSHDRSQPQHF | TGTGCCAGCAGTCATGACAGGTCCCAGCCCCAGCATTTT
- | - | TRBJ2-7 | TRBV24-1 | CATSDFSGDGYEQYF | TGTGCCACCAGTGATTTTTCAGGGGACGGGTACGAGCAGTACTTC
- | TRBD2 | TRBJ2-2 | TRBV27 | CASKGLAETNTGELFF | TGTGCCAGCAAGGGACTAGCGGAGACGAACACCGGGGAGCTGTTTTTT
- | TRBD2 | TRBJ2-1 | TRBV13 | CASRTTSGFNEQFF | TGTGCCAGCAGAACGACTAGCGGATTCAATGAGCAGTTCTTC
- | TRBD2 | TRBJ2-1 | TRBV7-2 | CASSPPWAGGRGVQFF | TGTGCCAGCAGCCCCCCCTGGGCTGGCGGGAGAGGAGTGCAGTTCTTC
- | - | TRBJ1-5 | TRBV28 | CASSLSTGFNQPQHF | TGTGCCAGCAGTTTATCAACAGGGTTCAATCAGCCCCAGCATTTT
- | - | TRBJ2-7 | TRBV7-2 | CASSLGGIYEQYF | TGTGCCAGCAGCTTAGGCGGGATTTACGAGCAGTACTTC
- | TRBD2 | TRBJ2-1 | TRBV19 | CASQNLAGGPNEQFF | TGTGCCAGTCAGAATTTAGCGGGAGGGCCTAATGAGCAGTTCTTC
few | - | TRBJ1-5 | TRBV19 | CASGHQPQHF | TGTGCCAGTGGGCATCAGCCCCAGCATTTT
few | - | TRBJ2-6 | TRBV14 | CASSQRGFSGANVLTF | TGTGCCAGCAGCCAGCGGGGCTTCTCTGGGGCCAACGTCCTGACTTTC